This T cell receptor (beta chain) was retrieved from a study of neurological immune-mediated disorders (dated by TCRdb to the late 2010s). For the wider study: Using UMI-based sequencing, the study compared peripheral blood TCR-beta repertoires from patients with HTLV-I-associated myelopathy (HAM/TSP), patients with multiple sclerosis, and healthy controls. Longitudinal samples, technical triplicates and paired sorted CD4+ and CD8+ T-cell subsets, alongside PBMC samples, were included among the 106 TCR-beta libraries. Of the approximately 66 subjects in the cohort, roughly 14 were HAM/TSP patients, approximately 35 were multiple sclerosis patients, and some 20 were healthy controls. Points the paper makes about the study in general: Across subjects, expanded clones never shared an identical CDR3 amino acid sequence, which suggests that the TCR-beta repertoires in every group were private. TCR clonal expansion was greatest in HAM/TSP patients and smallest in MS patients, who ranked below even healthy controls.

This clonotype was seen ten or more times. Its recognized antigen is unknown. Per-base quality was not reported, and no clone a single base away is much larger than it. The healthy controls were volunteers from blood banks in Maryland, USA. For unsorted PBMC libraries, 2 million PBMCs were used after storage in RNAlater at -80 degrees C until RNA extraction. Peripheral blood was subjected to Ficoll-Hypaque density gradient centrifugation to isolate PBMCs, which were then cryopreserved in liquid nitrogen. Between the V and J ends, shortened by 4 bases and 10 bases respectively, the junction contains 20 bases. From a lookup of the germline V gene, CDR1 and CDR2 are SGHDT and YYEEEE. The CDR3 measures 14 amino acids from cysteine to phenylalanine. The sequence is cut down to CDR3 DNA, 42 bases in frame from base 1. cDNA synthesis used template-switch 5'RACE with a primer carrying a 10-nucleotide random unique molecular identifier tagging each TCR transcript. Each sequencing run produced over 170 million TCR-beta sequences covering 15-18 subjects. The RNeasy kit was used for extraction of total RNA. Using the KAPA Real-time Library Amplification kit, TCR-beta VDJ regions were amplified with primers for the TCR constant region and the 5'RACE anchor. A first PCR added sample indexes and Illumina adaptors, and a second PCR then raised library yield. After Ampure bead purification, the roughly 650 bp TCR product was size-selected on a 2% E-gel SizeSelection system. Library quality was checked on a Bioanalyzer, concentration was measured with Qubit, and libraries were quantified with the Kapa Library Quantification kit before pooling. An Illumina HiSeq 2500 was used to sequence the libraries paired-end at 2 x 150 bp. To increase sequence diversity, roughly 25-31% phiX was spiked into each library pool. Per the original workflow: The quality-filtered reads were processed with the UMI-based MiGEC pipeline, whose error correction step removed more than 85% of the raw TCR sequences. IMGT germline references were used for aligning VDJ genes, and each clonotype was defined as a unique CDR3 amino acid sequence together with its V-J genes. Clonal expansion, Shannon diversity and CDR3 relatedness were evaluated with VDJtools (CalcPairwiseDistances, ClusterSamples), while phylogenetic trees were built in CLCbio workbench. Expanded clones were defined as having at least 8 unique UMIs, based on coefficient-of-variation modelling across technical triplicates. Using fastp at Q25 and MiXCR, TCRdb reprocessed the public reads and kept productive beta chains. For every CDR3 protein sequence, its rows merge into one entry that carries the most common genes and DNA. TCRdb, not the authors, supplied the V and J calls. The sample table holds 11,000 to 15,000 distinct CDR3 sequences, of which more than 9% were seen once. The ten largest clones represent 24% of the sample.

Recombination joined TRBV5-6 with TRBJ1-1, with the identity of the D gene unclear. This TCR was sampled from a woman in her 40s in good health. Sequencing was done on a sample of PBMCs. The CDR3 has the sequence CASSPMFDGPGAFF. The nucleotides read TGTGCCAGCAGCCCCATGTTCGACGGGCCAGGAGCTTTCTTT.